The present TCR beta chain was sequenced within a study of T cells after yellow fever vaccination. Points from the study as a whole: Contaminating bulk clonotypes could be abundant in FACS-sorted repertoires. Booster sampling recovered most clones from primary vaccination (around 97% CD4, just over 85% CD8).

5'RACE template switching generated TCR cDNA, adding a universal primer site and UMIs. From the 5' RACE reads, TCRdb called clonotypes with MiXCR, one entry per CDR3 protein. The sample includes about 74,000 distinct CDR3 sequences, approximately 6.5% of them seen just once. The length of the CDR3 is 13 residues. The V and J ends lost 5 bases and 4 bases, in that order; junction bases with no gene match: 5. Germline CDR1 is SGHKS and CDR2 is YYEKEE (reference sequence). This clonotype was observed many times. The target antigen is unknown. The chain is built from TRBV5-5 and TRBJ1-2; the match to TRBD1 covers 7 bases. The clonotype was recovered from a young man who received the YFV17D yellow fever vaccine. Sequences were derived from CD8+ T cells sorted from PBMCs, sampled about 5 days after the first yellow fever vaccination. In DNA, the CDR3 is TGTGCCAGCAGGCGGGACAGCCTCTATGGCTACACCTTC. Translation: CASRRDSLYGYTF.